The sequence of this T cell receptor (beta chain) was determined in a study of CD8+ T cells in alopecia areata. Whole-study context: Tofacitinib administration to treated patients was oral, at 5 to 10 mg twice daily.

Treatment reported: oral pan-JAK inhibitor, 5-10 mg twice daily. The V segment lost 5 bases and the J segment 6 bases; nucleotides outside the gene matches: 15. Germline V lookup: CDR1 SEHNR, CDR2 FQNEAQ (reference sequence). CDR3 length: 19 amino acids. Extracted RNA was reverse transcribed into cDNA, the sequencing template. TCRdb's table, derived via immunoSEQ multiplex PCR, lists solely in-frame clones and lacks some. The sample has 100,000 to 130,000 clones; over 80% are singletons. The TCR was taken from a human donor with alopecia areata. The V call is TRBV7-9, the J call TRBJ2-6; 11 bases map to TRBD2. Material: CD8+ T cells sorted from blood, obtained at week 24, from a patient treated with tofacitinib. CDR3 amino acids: CASSPRLAGTPKAANVLTF. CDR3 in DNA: TGTGCCAGCAGCCCGAGACTAGCGGGGACCCCGAAAGCGGCCAACGTCCTGACTTTC.